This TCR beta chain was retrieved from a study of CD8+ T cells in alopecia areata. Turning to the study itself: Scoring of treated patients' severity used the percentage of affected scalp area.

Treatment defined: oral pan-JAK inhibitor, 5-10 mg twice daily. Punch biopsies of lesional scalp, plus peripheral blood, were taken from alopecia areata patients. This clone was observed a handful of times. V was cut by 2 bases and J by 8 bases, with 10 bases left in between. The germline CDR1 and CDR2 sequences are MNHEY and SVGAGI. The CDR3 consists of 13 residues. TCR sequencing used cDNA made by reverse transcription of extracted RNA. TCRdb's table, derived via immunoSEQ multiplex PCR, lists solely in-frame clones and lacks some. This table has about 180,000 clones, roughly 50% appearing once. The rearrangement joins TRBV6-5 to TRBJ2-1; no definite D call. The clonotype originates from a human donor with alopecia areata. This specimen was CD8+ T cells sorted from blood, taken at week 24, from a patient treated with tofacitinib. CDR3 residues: CASSYLAGHEQFF. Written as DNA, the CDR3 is TGTGCCAGCAGTTACCTGGCCGGCCATGAGCAGTTCTTC.